These T cell receptor beta chains were read from a single sample in a study of beta chain features in type 1 diabetes. Libraries were prepared by immunoSEQ multiplex PCR; TCRdb keeps only in-frame clonotypes and omits some of them. Of about 240,000 clones listed, 27% are singletons. The sample consisted of central memory CD4+ T cells from blood. The receptors here all came from a man aged 25 to 40 in good health. The CDR3 runs from the conserved cysteine through the conserved F or W. D genes are given only for firm matches. Rows may omit the clone size; those that give it use once, few, many or a size class.

d_call	v_call	j_call	clone_size	cdr3_nt	cdr3_aa
TRBD1	TRBV6-5	TRBJ2-7	-	TGTGCCAGCAGTTACAGGACAGGTCATTCCTACGAGCAGTACTTC	CASSYRTGHSYEQYF
-	TRBV5-1	TRBJ2-2	-	TGCGCCAGCGGTGTTGGGCTAGCCCTAGGGGAGCTGTTTTTT	CASGVGLALGELFF
-	TRBV27	TRBJ1-5	-	TGTGCCAGCAGTTTAGAGGCGGCGGTAAGGCCCCAGCATTTT	CASSLEAAVRPQHF
-	TRBV30	TRBJ1-2	few	TGTGCCTGGAGTGTGATAGGGGAAAGTGGCTACACCTTC	CAWSVIGESGYTF
TRBD2	TRBV7-2	TRBJ2-7	-	TGTGCCAGCAGCTCGACTAGCGGGACCATCGGCGAGCAGTACTTC	CASSSTSGTIGEQYF
-	TRBV30	TRBJ2-7	few	TGTGCCTCCTCAGGGGACTCTCACTACGAGCAGTACTTC	CASSGDSHYEQYF
-	TRBV28	TRBJ2-7	-	TGTGCCAGCAGTCGACCTTGGACCGAGCAGTACTTC	CASSRPWTEQYF
-	TRBV11-2	TRBJ2-6	-	TGTGCCAGCAGCCCTTTAAAAGGGGGTGCGGCCAACGTCCTGACTTTC	CASSPLKGGAANVLTF
TRBD2	TRBV28	TRBJ2-5	few	TGTGCCAGCAGTGATCGCGGGACTAGCGACCAAGAGACCCAGTACTTC	CASSDRGTSDQETQYF
-	TRBV7-2	TRBJ2-5	-	TGTGCCAGCAGCTTGAGCGGACAGCGGTCCCAAGAGACCCAGTACTTC	CASSLSGQRSQETQYF
-	TRBV30	TRBJ2-1	few	TGTGCCTGGACAGGTTTCGACAATGAGCAGTTCTTC	CAWTGFDNEQFF
TRBD1	TRBV10-3	TRBJ2-5	-	TGTGCCATCAGTGAGTCAGGACAGGGACGGGAGACCCAGTACTTC	CAISESGQGRETQYF
-	TRBV5-1	TRBJ1-1	few	TGCGCCAGCAGCTTTTCTCTCGGGGACACTGAAGCTTTCTTT	CASSFSLGDTEAFF
-	TRBV7-2	TRBJ1-2	-	TGTGCCAGCAGCTTAAACCAGGGGCTTTCCTATGGCTACACCTTC	CASSLNQGLSYGYTF
-	TRBV30	TRBJ2-5	-	TGTGCCTGGAGTGCCCTAAGGAAGCAAGAGACCCAGTACTTC	CAWSALRKQETQYF
TRBD2	TRBV2	TRBJ2-6	few	TGTGCCAGCAGTCCGTTAGCGGGAGGAAAGTCTGGGGCCAACGTCCTGACTTTC	CASSPLAGGKSGANVLTF
-	TRBV28	TRBJ2-6	few	TGTGCCAGCAGTGAAACAGGTCGCTCTGGGGCCAACGTCCTGACTTTC	CASSETGRSGANVLTF
TRBD1	TRBV5-6	TRBJ1-1	-	TGTGCCAGCAGATTCGGACAGGTGAACACTGAAGCTTTCTTT	CASRFGQVNTEAFF
TRBD1	TRBV25-1	TRBJ2-1	few	TGTGCCAGCAGTGGGGACAGGGAGATTCACAATGAGCAGTTCTTC	CASSGDREIHNEQFF
-	TRBV7-9	TRBJ2-5	few	TGTGCCAGCAGCTTAGCGGCTCGGGATAGCTATGAGACCCAGTACTTC	CASSLAARDSYETQYF
TRBD2	TRBV5-6	TRBJ2-7	-	TGTGCCAGCAGCACAGCGGGAGCCCAGGGACTCGAGCAGTACTTC	CASSTAGAQGLEQYF
TRBD2	TRBV7-9	TRBJ2-5	-	TGTGCCAGCAGCTTAGGGGCTAGCGGGGGACAAGAGACCCAGTACTTC	CASSLGASGGQETQYF
-	TRBV6-1	TRBJ2-3	few	TGTGCCACCTCGACAGGACGGGGCACAGATACGCAGTATTTT	CATSTGRGTDTQYF
TRBD2	TRBV7-2	TRBJ2-4	-	TGTGCCAGCACCTCTAGCGGGCCTAACGGGATTCAGTACTTC	CASTSSGPNGIQYF
-	TRBV7-9	TRBJ1-1	few	TGTGCCAGCAGCTCATTCATGGAGAACACTGAAGCTTTCTTT	CASSSFMENTEAFF
TRBD2	TRBV25-1	TRBJ2-3	few	TGTGCCAGCAGTGAATCCAGCGGGAAGGTGGCAGATACGCAGTATTTT	CASSESSGKVADTQYF
-	TRBV21-1	TRBJ2-1	few	TGTGCCAGCAGCAAAGTAGTCCCTCTAGCGGGTGGAAACAATGAGCAGTTCTTC	CASSKVVPLAGGNNEQFF
-	TRBV15	TRBJ2-3	-	TGTGCCACCAGCAGAAGGCCTCCAGATACGCAGTATTTT	CATSRRPPDTQYF
-	TRBV15	TRBJ2-3	few	TGTGCCACCAGTCAGGCTTCAGATACGCAGTATTTT	CATSQASDTQYF
TRBD1	TRBV6-1	TRBJ1-2	few	TGTGCCAGCAGTGAGGGACAGTACTATGGCTACACCTTC	CASSEGQYYGYTF
TRBD2	TRBV11-2	TRBJ2-1	-	TGTGCCAGCACCATAGGGAGCGGGAGATCGAATGAGCAGTTCTTC	CASTIGSGRSNEQFF
-	TRBV21-1	TRBJ2-3	-	TGTGCCAGCAGCCTGACAAATACGCAGTATTTT	CASSLTNTQYF
TRBD1	TRBV10-3	TRBJ2-5	many	TGTGCCATCAGTGATCCGGGACAGGGAGGGACCCAGTACTTC	CAISDPGQGGTQYF
TRBD1	TRBV29-1	TRBJ2-3	few	TGCAGCCTTGGACAGGGGCAGACAGATACGCAGTATTTT	CSLGQGQTDTQYF
TRBD1	TRBV2	TRBJ2-4	few	TGTGCCAGCAGTGCCTCCGGACAGGGCGGAAACATTCAGTACTTC	CASSASGQGGNIQYF
TRBD2	TRBV28	TRBJ2-3	-	TGTGCCAGCAGTTTAAGCGGGATTTCCACAGATACGCAGTATTTT	CASSLSGISTDTQYF
TRBD1	TRBV5-4	TRBJ2-5	-	TGTGCCAGCAGCCCCCAAGGGACAGGGGGAGAGACCCAGTACTTC	CASSPQGTGGETQYF
-	TRBV4-2	TRBJ2-1	many	TGTGCCAGCAGCCCGGAATGGAGTTATGAGCAGTTCTTC	CASSPEWSYEQFF
TRBD2	TRBV7-2	TRBJ2-4	few	TGTGCCAGCAGCTCGGGAGGGTATGACAAAAACATTCAGTACTTC	CASSSGGYDKNIQYF
TRBD1	TRBV6-1	TRBJ2-3	-	TGTGCCAGCACCTGGACAGGGGCCACAGATACGCAGTATTTT	CASTWTGATDTQYF
-	TRBV4-2	TRBJ2-5	-	TGTGCCAGCAGCCAGACAGGCGAGGAGACCCAGTACTTC	CASSQTGEETQYF
-	TRBV9	TRBJ2-1	-	TGTGCCAGCAGCGTAGGGCAGGGGAACTACAATGAGCAGTTCTTC	CASSVGQGNYNEQFF
-	TRBV28	TRBJ2-7	-	TGTGCCAGCAGTTTAAGCGGGCCCTACGAGCAGTACTTC	CASSLSGPYEQYF
-	TRBV5-1	TRBJ2-1	few	TGCGCCAGCAGACTTTCCAGCTTCTCAACCTACAATGAGCAGTTCTTC	CASRLSSFSTYNEQFF
-	TRBV5-4	TRBJ2-3	-	TGTGCCAGCAGCTTGGCGGGTAGGGAGGATACGCAGTATTTT	CASSLAGREDTQYF
-	TRBV5-1	TRBJ2-3	-	TGCGCCAGCAGCCCCCAGGGGAGGGCAGATACGCAGTATTTT	CASSPQGRADTQYF
-	TRBV7-9	TRBJ2-7	few	TGTGCCAGCAGCTTAGGACAGGGGAGGGCCGAGCAGTACTTC	CASSLGQGRAEQYF
-	TRBV7-9	TRBJ1-2	-	TGTGCCAGCAGCGGATCCGGACCCTACACCTTC	CASSGSGPYTF
TRBD1	TRBV6-1	TRBJ2-3	few	TGTGCCAGCAGGAGGGACAGGGTCGCAGATACGCAGTATTTT	CASRRDRVADTQYF
-	TRBV30	TRBJ2-2	-	TGTGCCTGGAGCCCTTTTATCGGGGAGCTGTTTTTT	CAWSPFIGELFF
TRBD2	TRBV18	TRBJ2-7	few	TGTGCCAGCTCACCCGTCGGCGCGGGAGGGACGTACGAGCAGTACTTC	CASSPVGAGGTYEQYF
-	TRBV30	TRBJ1-1	-	TGTGCCTGGAGTTATAGGTACACTGAAGCTTTCTTT	CAWSYRYTEAFF